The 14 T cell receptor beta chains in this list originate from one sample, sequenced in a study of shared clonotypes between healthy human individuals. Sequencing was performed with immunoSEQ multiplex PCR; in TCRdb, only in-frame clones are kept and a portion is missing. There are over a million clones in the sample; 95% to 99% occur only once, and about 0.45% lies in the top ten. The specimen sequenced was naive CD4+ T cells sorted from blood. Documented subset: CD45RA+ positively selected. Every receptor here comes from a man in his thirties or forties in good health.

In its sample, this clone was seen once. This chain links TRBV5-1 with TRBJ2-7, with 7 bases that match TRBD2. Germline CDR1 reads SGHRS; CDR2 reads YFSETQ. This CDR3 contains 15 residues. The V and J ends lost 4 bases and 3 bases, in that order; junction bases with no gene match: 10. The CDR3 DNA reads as TGCGCCAGCAGCCCGGCGACTAGCTCCCGCTACGAGCAGTACTTC. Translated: CASSPATSSRYEQYF.

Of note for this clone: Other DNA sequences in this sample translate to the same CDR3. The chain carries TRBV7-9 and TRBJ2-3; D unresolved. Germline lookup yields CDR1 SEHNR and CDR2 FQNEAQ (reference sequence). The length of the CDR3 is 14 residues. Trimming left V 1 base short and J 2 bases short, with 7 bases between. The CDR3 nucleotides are TGTGCCAGCAGCTTAGTTGGATCCACAGATACGCAGTATTTT. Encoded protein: CASSLVGSTDTQYF.

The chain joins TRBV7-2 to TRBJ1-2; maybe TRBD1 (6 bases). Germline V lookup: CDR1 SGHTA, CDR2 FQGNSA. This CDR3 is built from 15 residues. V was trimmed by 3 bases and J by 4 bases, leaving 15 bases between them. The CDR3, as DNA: TGTGCCAGCAGCTTGACGGGGGGCGTGGGCTATGGCTACACCTTC. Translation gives CASSLTGGVGYGYTF.

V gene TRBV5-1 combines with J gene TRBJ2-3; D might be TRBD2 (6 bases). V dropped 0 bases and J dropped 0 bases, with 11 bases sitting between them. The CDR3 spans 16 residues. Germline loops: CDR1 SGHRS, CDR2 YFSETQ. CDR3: CASSLEPGASTDTQYF. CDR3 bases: TGCGCCAGCAGCTTGGAGCCGGGAGCCAGCACAGATACGCAGTATTTT.

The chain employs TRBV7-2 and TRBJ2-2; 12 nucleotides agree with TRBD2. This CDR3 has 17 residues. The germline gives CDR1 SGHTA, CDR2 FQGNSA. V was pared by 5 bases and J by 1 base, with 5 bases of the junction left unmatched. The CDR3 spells CASSAWTSGKNTGELFF. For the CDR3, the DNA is TGTGCCAGCAGCGCCTGGACTAGCGGGAAGAACACCGGGGAGCTGTTTTTT.

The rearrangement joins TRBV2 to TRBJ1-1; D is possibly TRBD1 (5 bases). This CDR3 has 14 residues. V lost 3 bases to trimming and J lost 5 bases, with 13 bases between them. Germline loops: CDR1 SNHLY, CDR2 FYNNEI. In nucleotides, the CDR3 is TGTGCCAGCAGTGATAGGGTCAGGGCAACTGAAGCTTTCTTT. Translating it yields CASSDRVRATEAFF.

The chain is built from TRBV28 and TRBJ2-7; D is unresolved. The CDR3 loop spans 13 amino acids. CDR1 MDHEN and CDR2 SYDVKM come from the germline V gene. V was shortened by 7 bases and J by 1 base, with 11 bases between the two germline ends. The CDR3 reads CASINKPSYEQYF. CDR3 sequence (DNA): TGTGCCAGCATAAACAAGCCTTCCTACGAGCAGTACTTC. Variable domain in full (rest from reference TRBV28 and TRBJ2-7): DVKVTQSSRYLVKRTGEKVFLECVQDMDHENMFWYRQDPGLGLRLIYFSYDVKMKEKGDIPEGYSVSREKKERFSLILESASTNQTSMYLCASINKPSYEQYFGPGTRLTVT.

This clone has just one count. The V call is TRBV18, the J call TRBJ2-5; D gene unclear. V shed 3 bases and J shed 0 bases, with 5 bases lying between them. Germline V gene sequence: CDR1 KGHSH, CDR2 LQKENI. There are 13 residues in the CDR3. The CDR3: CASSPMYQETQYF. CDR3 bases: TGTGCCAGCTCACCGATGTACCAAGAGACCCAGTACTTC. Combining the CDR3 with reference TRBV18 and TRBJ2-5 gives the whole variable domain NAGVMQNPRHLVRRRGQEARLRCSPMKGHSHVYWYRQLPEEGLKFMVYLQKENIIDESGMPKERFSAEFPKEGPSILRIQQVVRGDSAAYFCASSPMYQETQYFGPGTRLLVL.

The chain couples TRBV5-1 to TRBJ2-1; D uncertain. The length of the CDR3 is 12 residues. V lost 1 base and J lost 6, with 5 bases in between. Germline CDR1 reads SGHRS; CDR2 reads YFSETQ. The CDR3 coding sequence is TGCGCCAGCAGCTTGAATGGCAATGAGCAGTTCTTC. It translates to CASSLNGNEQFF.

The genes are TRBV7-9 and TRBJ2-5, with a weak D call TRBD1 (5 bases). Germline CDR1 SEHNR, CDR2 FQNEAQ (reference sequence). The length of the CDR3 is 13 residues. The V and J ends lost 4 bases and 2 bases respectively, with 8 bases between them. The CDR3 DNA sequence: TGTGCCAGCAGCTCAGACAGACAAGAGACCCAGTACTTC. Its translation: CASSSDRQETQYF.

This CDR3 is CASSSFPGTSGRAGDTQYF. The CDR3 DNA reads TGTGCCAGCAGCTCCTTTCCCGGGACTAGCGGGAGGGCCGGAGATACGCAGTATTTT. This chain joins TRBV7-9 and TRBJ2-3; 16 nucleotides match TRBD2. The CDR3 runs to 19 residues. V shed 4 bases and J 5 bases; nucleotides not matched to a gene: 12. Germline CDR1 and CDR2: SEHNR and FQNEAQ (reference sequence).

The CDR3 DNA reads TGTGCCAGCAGCTTGGACCCGGGGCCAAACTATGGCTACACCTTC. Protein product: CASSLDPGPNYGYTF. The J gene is TRBJ1-2, the V gene TRBV7-6; possibly TRBD1 for D (5 bases). The V gene's germline CDR1 is SGHVS and CDR2 FNYEAQ. The CDR3 length is 15 residues. V dropped 3 bases and J dropped 2 bases, with 13 bases sitting between them.

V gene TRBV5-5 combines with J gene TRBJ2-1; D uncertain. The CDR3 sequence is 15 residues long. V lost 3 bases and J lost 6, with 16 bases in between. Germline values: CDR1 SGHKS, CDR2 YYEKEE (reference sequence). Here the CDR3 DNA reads TGTGCCAGCAGCTCACTTGGGGATAGTCCCAATGAGCAGTTCTTC. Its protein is CASSSLGDSPNEQFF.

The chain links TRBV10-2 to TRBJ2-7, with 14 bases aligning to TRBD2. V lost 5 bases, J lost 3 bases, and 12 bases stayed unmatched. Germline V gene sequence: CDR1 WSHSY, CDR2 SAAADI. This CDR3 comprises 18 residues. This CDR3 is CASSQPGLAGVRGYEQYF. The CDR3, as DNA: TGCGCCAGCAGTCAACCGGGACTAGCGGGAGTACGTGGCTACGAGCAGTACTTC.